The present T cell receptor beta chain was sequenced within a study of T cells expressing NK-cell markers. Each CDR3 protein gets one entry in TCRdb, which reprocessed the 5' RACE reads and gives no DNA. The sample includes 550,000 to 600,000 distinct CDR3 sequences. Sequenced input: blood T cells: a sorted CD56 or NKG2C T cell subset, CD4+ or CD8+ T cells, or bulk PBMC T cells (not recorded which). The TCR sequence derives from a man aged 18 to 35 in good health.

The CDR3 here is CRGVGPGYNEQFF. This chain joins TRBV20-1 and TRBJ2-1; absent DNA, TCRdb's TRBD2 call cannot be checked. Looked up from germline, CDR1 is DFQATT and CDR2 is SNEGSKA (reference sequence). This CDR3 comprises 13 residues.